The clone carrying this T cell receptor beta chain has only a few counts. What it recognizes is unknown. The V gene end was trimmed by 6 bases and the J gene end by 6 bases; junction bases not matched to a gene: 14. This CDR3 has 16 residues. The entry originates in a study of blood T cells in healthy people across ages. Findings and limits, study-wide: Naive T cell percentage and TCR beta diversity correlated strongly. The unknown donor CMV status may have confounded expanded clonotype changes.

Primed by a sample-barcoded 5' primer and a J-beta primer mix, a second PCR proceeded for about 6 to 11 cycles. Through a template-switch adaptor with 12 random nucleotides, each cDNA molecule received a tag. TCRdb independently ran MiXCR on the 5' RACE reads; one entry per CDR3 protein. The data contain 950,000 to 1,200,000 distinct CDR3 sequences, around two fifths of them seen just once; the ten biggest clones take up about an eighth. This clonotype was obtained from a man aged 18 to 35 in good health. The gene calls are TRBV12-3 or TRBV12-4 and TRBJ2-3; 8 positions match TRBD1. Source material: blood. The CDR3 region has the DNA TGTGCCAGCAGCCTCTCGGCAACAGGGGGTTGGGATACGCAGTATTTT. Translation: CASSLSATGGWDTQYF.